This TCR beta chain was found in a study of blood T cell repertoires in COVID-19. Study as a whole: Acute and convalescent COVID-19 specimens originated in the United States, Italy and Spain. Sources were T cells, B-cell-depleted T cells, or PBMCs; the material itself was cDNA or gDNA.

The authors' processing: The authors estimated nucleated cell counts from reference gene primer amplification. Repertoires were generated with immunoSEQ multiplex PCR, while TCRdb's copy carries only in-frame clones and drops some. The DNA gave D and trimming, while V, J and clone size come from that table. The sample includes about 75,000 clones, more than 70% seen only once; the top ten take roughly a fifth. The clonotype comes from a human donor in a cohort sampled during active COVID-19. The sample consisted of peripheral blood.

In DNA form, the CDR3 reads TGTGCCAGCAGCTTAGGTCCGAAGGACAGCTCTGGAAACACCATATATTTT. It translates to CASSLGPKDSSGNTIYF. J is TRBJ1-3 and V is TRBV7-2, with TRBD1 as a possible D gene (6 bases). Trimming took 1 base from V and 0 from J, leaving 13 bases between them. Germline V gene lookup returns CDR1 SGHTA and CDR2 FQGNSA. The length of the CDR3 is 17 residues. Filled out from reference TRBV7-2 and TRBJ1-3, the complete variable domain reads GAGVSQSPSNKVTEKGKDVELRCDPISGHTALYWYRQSLGQGLEFLIYFQGNSAPDKSGLPSDRFSAERTGGSVSTLTIQRTQQEDSAVYLCASSLGPKDSSGNTIYFGEGSWLTVV.